Each of the 21 T cell receptor beta chains below was sequenced from the same sample in a study of T cells after yellow fever vaccination. MiXCR was run by TCRdb on the 5' RACE reads, yielding one entry per CDR3 protein. The sample records 300,000 or so distinct CDR3 sequences, 7.5% to 9.5% being singletons. This specimen consisted of CD4+ T cells sorted from PBMCs, obtained 5 days after the yellow fever booster vaccination. The receptors were sampled from a man aged 18 to 29 who received the YFV17D yellow fever vaccine.

This clonotype was observed a handful of times. The chain joins TRBV6-5 to TRBJ1-2, with 8 bases fitting TRBD1. CDR3 length: 14 residues. Trimming at V came to 5 bases and at J to 14 bases, leaving 16 bases not matched to a gene. Germline lookup yields CDR1 MNHEY and CDR2 SVGAGI. In DNA, the CDR3 is TGTGCCAGCAGTCCCCGGGACAGGCCCGCTGGAGGTACCTTC. Its protein product is CASSPRDRPAGGTF.

The sample holds a few counts of this clonotype. The chain employs TRBV10-3 and TRBJ2-3, with D uncertain. Germline V lookup: CDR1 ENHRY, CDR2 SYGVKD. The CDR3 spans 13 residues. V lost 0 bases and J 5 bases, leaving 6 bases between the germline ends. This chain's CDR3 is CAISESRGDTQYF. In DNA form, the CDR3 reads TGTGCCATCAGTGAGTCGAGAGGAGATACGCAGTATTTT.

This clonotype was detected a few times. This chain connects TRBV7-3 to TRBJ2-3; 8 bases map to TRBD2. CDR3 length: 16 amino acids. Germline-derived CDR1 and CDR2 are SGHTA and FQGTGA. The junction had 6 bases not matched to a gene; V was cut back by 4 bases and J by 0 bases. DNA of the CDR3: TGTGCCAGCAGCTCAAGGGCGGGGGGCAGCACAGATACGCAGTATTTT. Translation: CASSSRAGGSTDTQYF.

This clonotype was observed a handful of times. The chain joins TRBV5-1 to TRBJ2-1; TRBD2 agrees at 10 bases. CDR3 length: 15 amino acids. Unmatched junction bases numbered 0, after V lost 3 bases and J lost 0 bases. Germline assignment: CDR1 SGHRS and CDR2 YFSETQ. CDR3 nucleotides: TGCGCCAGCAGCTCTAGCGGGAGCTCCTACAATGAGCAGTTCTTC. Protein: CASSSSGSSYNEQFF.

This clonotype has a handful of counts. The rearrangement links TRBV29-1 to TRBJ1-1; 7 bases map to TRBD1. Germline V gene lookup returns CDR1 SQVTM and CDR2 ANQGSEA. This CDR3 is built from 12 residues. Losses at the gene ends were 6 bases for V and 10 bases for J; bases not matched to a gene: 11. The CDR3 reads CSVLPFQGGAFF. The CDR3 bases are TGCAGCGTACTACCTTTTCAGGGGGGAGCTTTCTTT.

The chain carries TRBV29-1 and TRBJ2-7; possibly TRBD1 for D (5 bases). CDR1 and CDR2 (germline): SQVTM, ANQGSEA. The CDR3 runs to 14 residues. Trimming pared 7 bases from V and 3 bases from J, leaving 19 bases between. The CDR3 loop reads CSDRRQLRDYEQYV. The CDR3 DNA follows: TGCAGCGACCGCAGACAGCTACGAGACTACGAGCAGTACGTC.

J is TRBJ2-3 and V is TRBV11-3; D gene ambiguous. The CDR3 spans 13 residues. V lost 5 bases, J lost 6 bases, and 12 bases lay in between. From germline, CDR1 is SGHNT and CDR2 YENEEA. The CDR3, as DNA: TGTGCCAGCAGCCCCCTAGGTTGGGATACGCAGTATTTT. Protein sequence: CASSPLGWDTQYF. Looking up the rest from reference TRBV11-3 and TRBJ2-3 gives the full variable domain: EAGVVQSPRYKIIEKKQPVAFWCNPISGHNTLYWYLQNLGQGPELLIRYENEEAVDDSQLPKDRFSAERLKGVDSTLKIQPAELGDSAVYLCASSPLGWDTQYFGPGTRLTVL.

Here the CDR3 DNA reads TGTGCCAGCAGCTCAACTGACACCGGGGAGCTGTTTTTT. Translating gives CASSSTDTGELFF. The V call is TRBV3-1, the J call TRBJ2-2; D unclear. V was pared by 5 bases and J by 3 bases, with 7 bases between. Germline V lookup: CDR1 LGHDT, CDR2 YNNKEL (reference sequence). This CDR3 spans 13 amino acids.

This clonotype was seen ten or more times. V usage is TRBV5-5 and J usage is TRBJ2-5; D is unclear. Germline-derived CDR1 and CDR2 are SGHKS and YYEKEE (reference sequence). V lost 1 base to trimming and J lost 5 bases, with 9 bases between them. This CDR3 is 13 amino acids long. The CDR3, as DNA: TGTGCCAGCAGCTTGCCCGCCTCGGAGACCCAGTACTTC. Translated, it gives CASSLPASETQYF.

V and J are TRBV10-1 and TRBJ2-2; 8 bases are shared with TRBD2. The V and J ends lost 5 bases and 3 bases, in that order; junction bases with no gene match: 5. Germline V CDR1 and CDR2: WNHNN, SYGVQD (reference sequence). The CDR3 consists of 15 residues. The CDR3 nucleotides are TGCGCCAGCAGTAGCGGGGGAGCAGACACCGGGGAGCTGTTTTTT. Translation gives CASSSGGADTGELFF.

The V and J genes are TRBV12-3 or TRBV12-4 and TRBJ2-6, with D possibly called TRBD1 or TRBD2 (5 bases each). V was pared by 8 bases and J by 2 bases, with 13 bases between. The length of the CDR3 is 15 residues. In nucleotides, the CDR3 is TGTGCCAGCTCCCTGGGGGTGACTGGGGCCAACGTCCTGACTTTC. Residues: CASSLGVTGANVLTF.

The rearrangement joins TRBV18 to TRBJ2-7; D is possibly TRBD1 or TRBD2 (5 bases each). The CDR3 totals 13 residues. Germline lookup yields CDR1 KGHSH and CDR2 LQKENI. The V end was cut by 3 bases, the J end by 3 bases, with 9 bases between. The CDR3 region has the DNA TGTGCCAGCTCACCGGGACGAGGCTACGAGCAGTACTTC. Translated: CASSPGRGYEQYF.

The CDR3 nucleotides are TGTGCCAGCAGCCCGGATCCTAGCAATCAGCCCCAGCATTTT. It yields the protein CASSPDPSNQPQHF. The V call is TRBV5-5, the J call TRBJ1-5; D call uncertain. CDR3 size: 14 residues. Germline CDR1 reads SGHKS; CDR2 reads YYEKEE (reference sequence). Trimming took 4 bases from V and 0 from J, leaving 8 bases between them.

The chain recombines TRBV25-1 with TRBJ2-2; D gene ambiguous. This CDR3 region has 15 residues. V gave up 3 bases and J gave up 6 bases, with 14 bases separating them. CDR1 is MGHDK, CDR2 SYGVNS, per germline. Here the CDR3 DNA reads TGTGCCAGCAGTGAGGAGCCATTTGGGGCCGGGGAGCTGTTTTTT. Translating gives CASSEEPFGAGELFF.

The chain links TRBV20-1 to TRBJ2-3, with 7 positions matching TRBD2. This CDR3 contains 15 residues. Germline V gene data show CDR1 as DFQATT and CDR2 as SNEGSKA (reference sequence). After removal of 0 bases from V and 4 bases from J, the junction contained 7 bases not matched to a gene. The CDR3 coding sequence is TGCAGTGCTAGAGATCCAACGGGGGGATCAGATACGCAGTATTTT. The encoded protein is CSARDPTGGSDTQYF.

The chain has TRBV7-2 and TRBJ1-3, with D unclear. The V end was cut by 5 bases, the J end by 1 base, with 15 bases between. CDR3 length equals 16 residues. The germline V gene has CDR1 SGHTA and CDR2 FQGNSA. The CDR3 here is CASSPPSGGSGNTIYF. As DNA, the CDR3 is TGTGCCAGCAGCCCCCCCTCGGGAGGATCTGGAAACACCATATATTTT.

Concerning this clonotype: The CDR3 ends on some other residue instead of the conserved phenylalanine or tryptophan, so this is likely a read error. The chain recombines TRBV5-1 with TRBJ1-2; the match to TRBD1 covers 10 bases. The CDR3 is 14 residues long. J lost 2 bases, V lost 4 bases, and 2 bases had no gene match. Germline loops: CDR1 SGHRS, CDR2 YFSETQ. The CDR3 DNA reads as TGCGCCAGCAGCACGGGACAGGGGAACTATGGCTACACCTAC. It yields the protein CASSTGQGNYGYTY.

The chain uses TRBV20-1 and TRBJ1-5; maybe TRBD1 (5 bases). The V gene's germline CDR1 is DFQATT and CDR2 SNEGSKA (reference sequence). This CDR3 is 13 amino acids long. The V end lost 6 bases, the J end lost 5 bases, and 14 bases lay between the germline ends. CDR3 sequence reads: CSAHRWGDQPQHF. As DNA, the CDR3 is TGCAGTGCCCACCGATGGGGGGATCAGCCCCAGCATTTT.

V usage is TRBV11-3 and J usage is TRBJ2-3; D call uncertain. The V gene's germline CDR1 is SGHNT and CDR2 YENEEA. Trimming pared 3 bases from V and 1 base from J, leaving 5 bases between. There are 13 residues in the CDR3. CDR3 DNA: TGTGCCAGCAGCTTCGGTCGCACAGATACGCAGTATTTT. Translating gives CASSFGRTDTQYF.

This clonotype was detected only a few times. The V call is TRBV27, the J call TRBJ2-5; TRBD2 matches at 12 bases. V gave up 4 bases and J gave up 5 bases; unmatched junction bases: 20. CDR3 length: 20 amino acids. Germline values: CDR1 MNHEY, CDR2 SMNVEV (reference sequence). The CDR3 DNA follows: TGTGCCAGCAGTTCTGTCCCGACTAGCGGGGGAACCAGGTATCGTGAGACCCAGTACTTC. It codes for CASSSVPTSGGTRYRETQYF.

This chain joins TRBV5-1 and TRBJ2-2, with D uncertain. The CDR3 spans 13 residues. With 0 bases removed from V and 6 bases from J, the gap between germline ends came to 6 bases. The germline gives CDR1 SGHRS, CDR2 YFSETQ. In DNA, the CDR3 is TGCGCCAGCAGCTTGGCCGAGGCCGGGGAGCTGTTTTTT. Residues: CASSLAEAGELFF.